Listed here are 13 T cell receptor beta chains from one sample, sequenced in a study of T cells in women clearing cervical HPV infection. Clones were sequenced by immunoSEQ multiplex PCR, and TCRdb holds only the in-frame ones, with some missing. The sample spans 45,000 to 55,000 clones; the ten largest clones claim around 1.5%. The sample comprised blood buffy coat. The receptors shown here come from a woman between 18 and 70 years old with a cervical HPV16 infection that either progressed to CIN3+ or cleared (not recorded which).

The part of the CDR3 DNA that was read is TGTGCCAGCTCACCACTTTCAGGGGGTAATTCACCC. It encodes CASSPLSGGNSP. The entire CDR3 sequence reads CASSPLSGGNSPLHF. This chain joins TRBV18 and TRBJ1-6, with TRBD1 matching 7 bases. The CDR3 end falls 3 residues outside the read, so it is completed with the germline J gene. V lost 1 base, J lost 6 bases, and 3 bases stayed unmatched. The CDR3 runs 15 residues. Germline assignment: CDR1 KGHSH and CDR2 LQKENI.

As concerns this clone: The CDR3 end falls 3 residues outside the read, so it is completed with the germline J gene. This sequence joins TRBV5-4 and TRBJ2-2; perhaps TRBD2 as D (5 bases). V was cut by 4 bases and J by 5 bases, with 9 bases left in between. The CDR3 runs to 13 residues. Looked up from germline, CDR1 is SGHNT and CDR2 is YYREEE (reference sequence). CDR3 loop: CASSTSRTGELFF. The CDR3 DNA, read in part, is TGTGCCAGCAGCACTAGTAGGACCGGGGAG.

About this clone itself: The read halts 3 residues ahead of the CDR3 end, with the missing end drawn from the germline J gene. The V call is TRBV7-2, the J call TRBJ1-4; 7 nucleotides align to TRBD1. Germline-derived CDR1 and CDR2 are SGHTA and FQGNSA. The V and J ends lost 1 base and 5 bases, in that order; junction bases with no gene match: 4. The CDR3 contains 15 residues. The CDR3: CASSLGGQRNEKLFF. Partial CDR3 DNA: TGTGCCAGCAGCTTAGGGGGACAGAGGAATGAAAAA.

A remark on this clone: The sequenced fragment ends 3 residues before the CDR3 boundary, so the rest is inferred from the germline J gene. The chain recombines TRBV7-6 with TRBJ2-5; tentatively, D is TRBD1 (5 bases). Germline V gives CDR1 SGHVS, CDR2 FNYEAQ. This CDR3 comprises 15 residues. V lost 5 bases and J 1 base, leaving 14 bases between the germline ends. CDR3 DNA (partial): TGTGCCAGCAGCCCCTTAGGACACGTCCAAGAGACC. Its protein product is CASSPLGHVQET. The full CDR3 is CASSPLGHVQETQYF.

The covered CDR3 bases are TGTGCCAGCAGTTTATTCCGTCGGGACACTGAA. Translation gives CASSLFRRDTE. The CDR3 in its entirety is CASSLFRRDTEAFF. This chain connects TRBV28 to TRBJ1-1; D is ambiguous. The read comes to an end 3 residues before the CDR3 does, leaving the germline J gene to fill in the end. V was clipped by 1 base and J by 3 bases, with 9 bases between them. This CDR3 is built from 14 residues. The germline gives CDR1 MDHEN, CDR2 SYDVKM.

The CDR3 bases that were read are TGCAGCGTTGCCCTAGGAGTCTCTGGAAACACC. Residues: CSVALGVSGNT. The whole CDR3 region reads CSVALGVSGNTIYF. This rearrangement joins TRBV29-1 to TRBJ1-3; D call uncertain. The read stops 3 residues short of the end of the CDR3; the missing end is completed from the germline J gene. Between the trimmed V and J ends, which lost 4 bases and 0 bases, there was a span of 10 bases. CDR3 length: 14 residues. Germline V gene data show CDR1 as SQVTM and CDR2 as ANQGSEA.

Note on this clone: The read ends 3 residues early relative to the CDR3; the germline J gene fills the gap. The V and J genes are TRBV19 and TRBJ2-7; D is possibly TRBD1 (6 bases). Germline V gene lookup returns CDR1 LNHDA and CDR2 SQIVND (reference sequence). This CDR3 is built from 12 residues. Trimming shortened V by 3 bases and J by 6 bases, and 9 bases separated the two germline ends. The CDR3 bases that were read are TGTGCCAGTAGTATTCGAGGGGGCGAG. Protein: CASSIRGGE. The entire CDR3 sequence reads CASSIRGGEQYF.

A word on this clone: The CDR3 end falls 3 residues outside the read, so it is completed with the germline J gene. The chain is built from TRBV2 and TRBJ2-6; no definite D call. V shed 7 bases and J shed 1 base, with 5 bases lying between them. This CDR3 is 13 amino acids long. Germline V lookup: CDR1 SNHLY, CDR2 FYNNEI. The CDR3: CASTRSGANVLTF. CDR3 DNA, as far as it was read: TGTGCCAGCACACGGTCTGGGGCCAACGTC.

A word on this clone: The sequence runs out 3 residues before the end of the CDR3; the remainder is reconstructed from the germline J gene. V is TRBV19 and J is TRBJ2-3; D unresolved. CDR1 and CDR2 (germline): LNHDA, SQIVND (reference sequence). This CDR3 contains 15 residues. Trimming took 3 bases from V and 5 from J, leaving 15 bases between them. The sequenced part of the CDR3 DNA is TGTGCCAGTAGTATCCTTTTTTCCCCCAGAGATACG. Translating it yields CASSILFSPRDT. From start to end, the CDR3 is CASSILFSPRDTQYF.

With respect to this clone: The read terminates 3 residues before the CDR3 end, so the remaining end is supplied by the germline J gene. This chain joins TRBV7-8 and TRBJ1-1; D is ambiguous. Trimming shortened V by 3 bases and J by 0 bases, and 8 bases separated the two germline ends. Germline CDR1 reads SGHVS; CDR2 reads FQNEAQ. The CDR3 length is 14 residues. The CDR3 bases that were read are TGTGCCAGCAGCTTTGGCACGTTGAACACTGAA. Protein sequence: CASSFGTLNTE. The full CDR3 protein is CASSFGTLNTEAFF.

Turning to this clone: The CDR3 end falls 3 residues outside the read, so it is completed with the germline J gene. The V gene is TRBV20-1, the J gene TRBJ1-1; D is unclear. Per germline, CDR1 DFQATT and CDR2 SNEGSKA (reference sequence). V dropped 0 bases and J dropped 2 bases, with 7 bases sitting between them. There are 13 residues in the CDR3. The part of the CDR3 DNA that was read is TGCAGTGCTAGAGATCATCCAAACACTGAA. Translating it yields CSARDHPNTE. The complete CDR3 reads CSARDHPNTEAFF.

CDR3 residues: CASSESGTSGNTDTQYF. Incomplete CDR3 DNA: TGTGCCAGCAGTGAATCAGGAACTAGCGGCAACACGGATACG. The chain employs TRBV25-1 and TRBJ2-3; 8 bases align to TRBD2. The CDR3 end lies 3 residues beyond the end of the read and is filled in from the germline J gene. Per germline, CDR1 MGHDK and CDR2 SYGVNS. This CDR3 spans 17 amino acids. J gave up 6 bases and V 1 base, and 12 bases lay outside the gene matches.

Concerning this clone itself: The sequence runs out 3 residues before the end of the CDR3; the remainder is reconstructed from the germline J gene. The rearrangement joins TRBV7-6 to TRBJ2-7, with a possible D match to TRBD1 (5 bases). This CDR3 has 14 amino acids. The germline CDR1 and CDR2 sequences are SGHVS and FNYEAQ. Deletions cut 4 bases from V and 2 bases from J, with 12 bases between. Here the CDR3 reads CASSYGPGTYEQYF. Incomplete CDR3 DNA: TGTGCCAGCAGCTACGGTCCAGGGACCTACGAG.